These 2 T cell receptor beta chains were sequenced from one sample in a study of identical twins. TCRdb re-derived calls from the 5' RACE reads in MiXCR, one entry per CDR3 protein. There are about 530,000 distinct CDR3 sequences in the sample; around 24% occur only once, and about 0.48% lies in the top ten. The data also belong to a second study, concerning yellow fever vaccine responses in identical twins.

The source material was CD4+ T cells sorted from blood. The origin of the receptors is a woman aged 18-29 years in good health.

This clonotype occurred a few times. V is TRBV20-1 and J is TRBJ2-4; D possibly uses TRBD1 or TRBD2 (5 bases each). CDR3 length: 12 amino acids. CDR1 and CDR2 (germline): DFQATT, SNEGSKA (reference sequence). The V end was cut by 7 bases, the J end by 7 bases, with 14 bases between. The CDR3: CSVVRDGNIQYF. The CDR3, as DNA: TGCAGTGTCGTCAGGGACGGTAACATTCAGTACTTC.

J is TRBJ2-7 and V is TRBV27, with 10 bases lining up with TRBD2. Germline assignment: CDR1 MNHEY and CDR2 SMNVEV (reference sequence). V dropped 0 bases and J dropped 9; count of bases not matched to a gene: 5. CDR3 length: 14 residues. The CDR3 coding sequence is TGTGCCAGCAGTTTATCGGAGCGGGAGGGCGCGCAGTACTTC. Amino acid sequence: CASSLSEREGAQYF.